The 31 T cell receptor beta chains below all came from one sample that was sequenced in a study of blood T cell repertoires in COVID-19. Sequencing used immunoSEQ multiplex PCR; TCRdb keeps in-frame clones, though not all of them. The table shows about 410,000 clones, with around 91% occurring only once. Sequencing was done on a sample of PBMCs or T cells enriched from blood (not recorded which). All receptors derive from a man between 18 and 29 years old who had recovered from COVID-19.

This chain joins TRBV4-1 and TRBJ2-1, with D tentatively TRBD1 (5 bases). The germline CDR1 and CDR2 sequences are MGHRA and YSYEKL. The V and J ends lost 3 bases and 9 bases respectively, with 27 bases between them. There are 18 residues in the CDR3. The CDR3 here is CASSQGPGSGRDRSEQFF. In DNA, the CDR3 is TGCGCCAGCAGCCAGGGGCCGGGCTCCGGCAGGGATCGTAGTGAGCAGTTCTTC.

This clone was counted only a few times. The rearrangement links TRBV28 to TRBJ2-2, with 10 bases fitting TRBD1. In germline, CDR1 is MDHEN, CDR2 SYDVKM. This CDR3 is 15 amino acids long. Germline trimming cut 2 bases from V and 5 bases from J; bases unmatched to any gene: 2. The CDR3 sequence is CASSLRQGATGELFF. The CDR3 DNA follows: TGTGCCAGCAGTTTAAGACAGGGGGCGACCGGGGAGCTGTTTTTT.

The rearrangement joins TRBV6-2 or TRBV6-3 to TRBJ2-7, with 8 bases fitting TRBD1. In germline, CDR1 is MNHEY, CDR2 SVGEGT. The V segment lost 6 bases and the J segment 4 bases; nucleotides outside the gene matches: 8. This CDR3 has 14 residues. This CDR3 reads CASSRTGQIYEQYF. CDR3 nucleotides: TGTGCCAGCAGCAGGACAGGGCAGATATACGAGCAGTACTTC.

The rearrangement links TRBV7-8 to TRBJ1-1, with D perhaps TRBD1 (5 bases). The length of the CDR3 is 12 residues. Trimming pared 1 base from V and 8 bases from J, leaving 8 bases between. Germline V gives CDR1 SGHVS, CDR2 FQNEAQ. The DNA of the CDR3 is TGTGCCAGCAGCTTAGTGGGGCTAGAAGCTTTCTTT. This translates into CASSLVGLEAFF.

The chain uses TRBV28 and TRBJ1-1; D call uncertain. Germline CDR1 is MDHEN and CDR2 is SYDVKM. Trimming cost V 4 bases and J 0 bases, with 12 bases left between them. The CDR3 consists of 15 residues. The CDR3 region is CASSSGFFMNTEAFF. The CDR3 DNA reads as TGTGCCAGCAGTTCCGGGTTTTTTATGAACACTGAAGCTTTCTTT. The complete variable domain, with remaining parts taken from reference TRBV28 and TRBJ1-1, reads DVKVTQSSRYLVKRTGEKVFLECVQDMDHENMFWYRQDPGLGLRLIYFSYDVKMKEKGDIPEGYSVSREKKERFSLILESASTNQTSMYLCASSSGFFMNTEAFFGQGTRLTVV.

The table lists this clone with a count of one. As DNA, the CDR3 is TGTGCCAGCAGCTTATTGGTATTCGGGACAGCCCTTAATTCACCCCTCCACTTT. Protein product: CASSLLVFGTALNSPLHF. This rearrangement joins TRBV11-2 to TRBJ1-6, with 7 bases fitting TRBD1. The germline CDR1 and CDR2 sequences are SGHAT and FQNNGV. The CDR3 has 18 amino acids. J lost 6 bases, V lost 2 bases, and 13 bases had no gene match.

In its sample, this clone was seen once. V gene TRBV27 combines with J gene TRBJ1-5; 7 bases align to TRBD1. After removal of 5 bases from V and 7 bases from J, the junction contained 8 bases not matched to a gene. Germline CDR1 and CDR2: MNHEY and SMNVEV (reference sequence). The CDR3 runs 14 residues. CDR3 coding DNA: TGTGCCAGCAGTCCAACAGGGGATGGGCAGCCCCAGCATTTT. Translated, it gives CASSPTGDGQPQHF.

This clone was found a few times. The chain links TRBV28 to TRBJ2-4; 8 bases fit TRBD2. The V gene end was trimmed by 6 bases and the J gene end by 0 bases; junction bases not matched to a gene: 10. CDR1 is MDHEN and CDR2 is SYDVKM in the germline V gene. The CDR3 contains 17 residues. The CDR3 spells CASRLTSESLAKNIQYF. The DNA of the CDR3 is TGTGCCAGCAGGCTGACTAGCGAGTCTCTAGCCAAAAACATTCAGTACTTC.

The chain carries TRBV6-5 and TRBJ1-3; weak D call: TRBD1 (5 bases). The V gene lost 5 bases and the J gene lost 4 bases, with 9 bases spanning the gap. Germline CDR1 reads MNHEY; CDR2 reads SVGAGI. CDR3 length: 13 amino acids. The CDR3 region has the DNA TGTGCCAGCAGTCGGGGGGGAGGAAACACCATATATTTT. Amino acids: CASSRGGGNTIYF.

J is TRBJ1-1 and V is TRBV30; D uncertain. The CDR3 is 10 residues long. Per germline, CDR1 GTSNPN and CDR2 SVGIG (reference sequence). The germline V and J ends were trimmed by 6 bases and 6 bases, with 8 bases remaining between them. CDR3 DNA: TGTGCCTGCGCGGGAGCTGAAGCTTTCTTT. This sequence encodes CACAGAEAFF.

The J gene is TRBJ2-7, the V gene TRBV7-9; unclear D gene. Trimming took 5 bases from V and 3 from J, leaving 5 bases between them. The length of the CDR3 is 11 residues. Germline CDR1 is SEHNR and CDR2 is FQNEAQ (reference sequence). The CDR3 DNA sequence: TGTGCCAGCAGCGAGGACTACGAGCAGTACTTC. Translating gives CASSEDYEQYF.

This clone appeared a single time. The chain carries TRBV7-9 and TRBJ1-2; 12 bases line up with TRBD1. CDR1 SEHNR and CDR2 FQNEAQ come from the germline V gene (reference sequence). The CDR3 consists of 15 residues. V lost 4 bases and J lost 4; bases outside the gene matches: 4. The CDR3 region has the DNA TGTGCCAGCAGCTCAGGGACAGGGGGCATCTATGGCTACACCTTC. This translates into CASSSGTGGIYGYTF.

The genes are TRBV3-1 (or the pseudogene TRBV3-2) and TRBJ2-7; 8 bases are shared with TRBD2. Germline V gene lookup returns CDR1 LGHDT and CDR2 YNNKEL (reference sequence). V gave up 4 bases and J gave up 3 bases; unmatched junction bases: 14. The CDR3 contains 17 residues. The CDR3 DNA follows: TGTGCCAGCAGCCGCGGGTGGGCGGGAGGCCGGGTCTACGAGCAGTACTTC. Translation gives CASSRGWAGGRVYEQYF.

The V and J genes are TRBV7-9 and TRBJ2-1; TRBD1 agrees at 10 bases. Germline CDR1 SEHNR, CDR2 FQNEAQ (reference sequence). The CDR3 spans 15 residues. V lost 5 bases and J lost 5; bases outside the gene matches: 6. CDR3 coding DNA: TGTGCCAGCAGCCCTACCGGGACAGGGGACAATGAGCAGTTCTTC. This codes for CASSPTGTGDNEQFF. Complete variable domain (other parts from reference TRBV7-9 and TRBJ2-1): DTGVSQNPRHKITKRGQNVTFRCDPISEHNRLYWYRQTLGQGPEFLTYFQNEAQLEKSRLLSDRFSAERPKGSFSTLEIQRTEQGDSAMYLCASSPTGTGDNEQFFGPGTRLTVL.

There are a few counts of this clone. V usage is TRBV11-1 and J usage is TRBJ2-7; 9 positions agree with TRBD2. J was trimmed by 5 bases and V by 1 base; bases with no gene match: 9. CDR1 SGHAT and CDR2 FQDESV come from the germline V gene (reference sequence). The CDR3 is made up of 16 amino acids. The CDR3, as DNA: TGTGCCAGCAGCTTAGATGCTACAGCGGGAGGCCACGAGCAGTACTTC. This gives the protein CASSLDATAGGHEQYF.

The V call is TRBV10-3, the J call TRBJ1-3; unclear D gene. From germline, CDR1 is ENHRY and CDR2 SYGVKD. CDR3 size: 12 residues. V lost 4 bases to trimming and J lost 8 bases, with 9 bases between them. The CDR3 DNA follows: TGTGCCATCAGTGGAGACCAGGACACCATATATTTT. Residues: CAISGDQDTIYF.

This chain links TRBV28 with TRBJ2-1; D possibly corresponds to TRBD2 (6 bases). CDR1 MDHEN and CDR2 SYDVKM come from the germline V gene. CDR3 size: 12 residues. V lost 1 base, J lost 15 bases, and 13 bases lay in between. CDR3 DNA: TGTGCCAGCAGTTTATCGACTAGGGATCGGTTCTTC. It translates to CASSLSTRDRFF.

CDR3 sequence reads: CATMGGNYGYTF. CDR3 coding DNA: TGTGCCACTATGGGGGGTAACTATGGCTACACCTTC. This chain connects TRBV27 to TRBJ1-2, with a tentative D call TRBD1 (5 bases). CDR1 is MNHEY and CDR2 is SMNVEV in the germline V gene (reference sequence). The V gene lost 10 bases and the J gene lost 1 base, with 10 bases spanning the gap. CDR3 length: 12 amino acids.

V usage is TRBV7-9 and J usage is TRBJ2-7, with 7 bases identical to TRBD2. Germline V CDR1 and CDR2: SEHNR, FQNEAQ (reference sequence). This CDR3 spans 16 amino acids. The J segment lost 1 base and the V segment lost 5 bases, leaving 11 bases of the junction unmatched. For the CDR3, the DNA is TGTGCCAGCAGCGTCAGTTTGGGTAGCGGGTCCTACGAGCAGTACTTC. This gives the protein CASSVSLGSGSYEQYF.

In the case of this clone: Distinct nucleotide sequences in the sample also encode this CDR3. The chain carries TRBV18 and TRBJ1-1; 7 bases match TRBD1. J was trimmed by 5 bases and V by 6 bases; bases with no gene match: 6. From germline, CDR1 is KGHSH and CDR2 LQKENI. This CDR3 is built from 13 residues. CDR3 nucleotides: TGTGCCAGCTCCCTCGGACAGGAGACTGAAGCTTTCTTT. It is translated as CASSLGQETEAFF.

This chain connects TRBV29-1 to TRBJ1-1, with D possibly matching TRBD1 (5 bases). The V gene lost 6 bases and the J gene lost 0 bases, with 14 bases spanning the gap. The length of the CDR3 is 14 residues. Per the germline V gene, CDR1 is SQVTM and CDR2 is ANQGSEA. The CDR3: CSVAKGPVNTEAFF. CDR3 DNA: TGCAGCGTGGCTAAGGGGCCTGTGAACACTGAAGCTTTCTTT. Full variable domain (missing parts from reference TRBV29-1 and TRBJ1-1): SAVISQKPSRDICQRGTSLTIQCQVDSQVTMMFWYRQQPGQSLTLIATANQGSEATYESGFVIDKFPISRPNLTFSTLTVSNMSPEDSSIYLCSVAKGPVNTEAFFGQGTRLTVV.

This clone was detected ten times or more. The chain links TRBV6-5 to TRBJ2-3; the match to TRBD2 covers 12 bases. The ends lost 6 bases at V and 4 bases at J; junction bases unmatched: 5. The CDR3 runs to 15 residues. CDR1 and CDR2 (germline): MNHEY, SVGAGI. CDR3 sequence reads: CASRVTSGSSDTQYF. CDR3 DNA: TGTGCCAGCAGGGTGACTAGCGGGAGTTCAGATACGCAGTATTTT.

The CDR3 region has the DNA TGCAGCGTTGGGAAGGTCGGCCAGGAGAACACTGAAGCTTTCTTT. This codes for CSVGKVGQENTEAFF. This chain uses TRBV29-1 with TRBJ1-1; the D is unclear. This CDR3 has 15 residues. CDR1 is SQVTM, CDR2 ANQGSEA, per germline. V was clipped by 4 bases and J by 1 base, with 16 bases between them.

The gene calls are TRBV10-2 and TRBJ2-1; D is uncertain. From germline, CDR1 is WSHSY and CDR2 SAAADI. The CDR3 sequence is 16 residues long. V shed 6 bases and J shed 0 bases, with 15 bases lying between them. CDR3 in DNA: TGCGCCAGCAGGGAGCTAGAATTGAGCTCCTACAATGAGCAGTTCTTC. Translation gives CASRELELSSYNEQFF.

This rearrangement joins TRBV7-2 to TRBJ2-7; TRBD2 aligns across 12 bases. Germline CDR1 SGHTA, CDR2 FQGNSA. Unmatched junction bases numbered 4, after V lost 1 base and J lost 0 bases. There are 17 residues in the CDR3. DNA for the CDR3: TGTGCCAGCAGCTTAGTCGGGACTAGCGGGTACTCCTACGAGCAGTACTTC. It codes for CASSLVGTSGYSYEQYF.

The chain uses TRBV28 and TRBJ2-2; perhaps TRBD2 as D (6 bases). The CDR3 has 16 residues. Germline V lookup: CDR1 MDHEN, CDR2 SYDVKM. Trimming removed 7 bases at V and 0 bases at J, with 15 bases between. This chain's CDR3 is CASIGGQRANTGELFF. The CDR3 DNA is TGTGCCAGCATTGGGGGTCAGCGGGCGAACACCGGGGAGCTGTTTTTT. The full variable domain, with the rest looked up from reference TRBV28 and TRBJ2-2, is DVKVTQSSRYLVKRTGEKVFLECVQDMDHENMFWYRQDPGLGLRLIYFSYDVKMKEKGDIPEGYSVSREKKERFSLILESASTNQTSMYLCASIGGQRANTGELFFGEGSRLTVL.

The chain joins TRBV12-5 to TRBJ2-1; 9 positions match TRBD2. The CDR3 runs to 12 residues. Trimming removed 6 bases from V and 10 bases from J; junction bases left unmatched: 4. CDR1 and CDR2 from the germline V gene are LGHNT and FRNRAP. The CDR3 bases are TGTGCTAGTGGGCGGACTAGCGTCGAGCAGTTCTTC. Its translation: CASGRTSVEQFF.

This clone was recorded a few times. The chain uses TRBV9 and TRBJ1-6; possibly TRBD1 for D (6 bases). The CDR3 runs 14 residues. The V gene's germline CDR1 is SGDLS and CDR2 YYNGEE. V gave up 3 bases and J gave up 4 bases, with 8 bases separating them. CDR3 coding DNA: TGTGCCAGCAGCGCACAGGGTTATAATTCACCCCTCCACTTT. This encodes CASSAQGYNSPLHF.

V is TRBV29-1 and J is TRBJ1-2; D not certain. The CDR3 is made up of 13 amino acids. V lost 4 bases and J 8 bases, leaving 17 bases between the germline ends. Germline CDR1 is SQVTM and CDR2 is ANQGSEA. CDR3 nucleotides: TGCAGCGTTGTTTTTATGGGAGTTAGGGGCTACACCTTC. Protein: CSVVFMGVRGYTF. Full variable domain (rest looked up from reference TRBV29-1 and TRBJ1-2): SAVISQKPSRDICQRGTSLTIQCQVDSQVTMMFWYRQQPGQSLTLIATANQGSEATYESGFVIDKFPISRPNLTFSTLTVSNMSPEDSSIYLCSVVFMGVRGYTFGSGTRLTVV.

This chain links TRBV6-1 with TRBJ2-2; TRBD1 is a possible D gene (5 bases). Germline V CDR1 and CDR2: MNHNS, SASEGT. Trimming left V 1 base short and J 7 bases short, with 7 bases between. The CDR3 runs to 13 residues. The CDR3 is CASSEDRGGELFF. The CDR3 region has the DNA TGTGCCAGCAGTGAAGATAGGGGCGGGGAGCTGTTTTTT.

The V call is TRBV19, the J call TRBJ1-1; TRBD1 is a possible D gene (5 bases). Germline assignment: CDR1 LNHDA and CDR2 SQIVND (reference sequence). V shed 4 bases and J shed 1 base, with 7 bases lying between them. There are 13 residues in the CDR3. CDR3: CASSSQGNTEAFF. CDR3 nucleotides: TGTGCCAGTAGTAGCCAGGGGAACACTGAAGCTTTCTTT.